The 20 T cell receptor beta chains reported below all come from one sample, sequenced in a study of beta chain features in type 1 diabetes. What was sequenced were expressed TCRB transcripts, since all of the isolated RNA had been reverse transcribed. Method: immunoSEQ multiplex PCR; TCRdb's copy keeps in-frame clones and lacks some. The sample carries hundreds of thousands of clones, 12% to 15% recorded once. Sequencing input: central memory CD4+ T cells from blood. Receptors were obtained from a man aged 25-40 years in good health.

This clone was seen repeatedly, ten times or more. The J gene is TRBJ1-1, the V gene TRBV6-4, with D hard to call. CDR3 length: 13 residues. Germline CDR1 reads MRHNA; CDR2 reads SNTAGT. Trimming cost V 5 bases and J 5 bases, with 12 bases left between them. The CDR3, as DNA: TGTGCCAGCAGTACATCGCCTGGAACTGAAGCTTTCTTT. Protein sequence: CASSTSPGTEAFF.

This clone appeared many times. The rearrangement joins TRBV2 to TRBJ1-3, with no clear D. CDR3 length equals 13 residues. Germline CDR1 SNHLY, CDR2 FYNNEI. Trimming left V 5 bases short and J 2 bases short, with 7 bases between. The chain's CDR3 is CASSWRPGNTIYF. The DNA for the CDR3 is TGTGCCAGCAGTTGGAGGCCTGGAAACACCATATATTTT. Looking up the rest from reference TRBV2 and TRBJ1-3 gives the full variable domain: EPEVTQTPSHQVTQMGQEVILRCVPISNHLYFYWYRQILGQKVEFLVSFYNNEISEKSEIFDDQFSVERPDGSNFTLKIRSTKLEDSAMYFCASSWRPGNTIYFGEGSWLTVV.

The chain is built from TRBV11-3 and TRBJ1-3; D gene unclear. The V gene's germline CDR1 is SGHNT and CDR2 YENEEA. This CDR3 has 13 amino acids. The V gene lost 5 bases and the J gene lost 4 bases, with 9 bases spanning the gap. The CDR3 here is CASSLSYGNTIYF. The CDR3 nucleotides read TGTGCCAGCAGCCTATCGTACGGAAACACCATATATTTT.

The sample holds a few counts of this clone. The rearrangement uses TRBV5-6 and TRBJ2-7; D possibly corresponds to TRBD1 (5 bases). This CDR3 comprises 11 residues. Germline V CDR1 and CDR2: SGHDT, YYEEEE. V gave up 4 bases and J gave up 5 bases, with 7 bases separating them. In DNA form, the CDR3 reads TGTGCCAGCAGCAGGGGTGACGAGCAGTACTTC. Protein sequence: CASSRGDEQYF.

V and J are TRBV28 and TRBJ1-5; D unclear. The V end was cut by 4 bases, the J end by 4 bases, with 8 bases between. Germline V lookup: CDR1 MDHEN, CDR2 SYDVKM. The CDR3 runs 13 residues. The CDR3 here is CASSSSGNQPQHF. The CDR3 nucleotides are TGTGCCAGCAGTTCGTCGGGGAATCAGCCCCAGCATTTT. Together with reference TRBV28 and TRBJ1-5, the CDR3 gives the full variable domain: DVKVTQSSRYLVKRTGEKVFLECVQDMDHENMFWYRQDPGLGLRLIYFSYDVKMKEKGDIPEGYSVSREKKERFSLILESASTNQTSMYLCASSSSGNQPQHFGDGTRLSIL.

The table lists this clone with many counts. The gene calls are TRBV27 and TRBJ2-7; TRBD1 or TRBD2 may be the D gene (5 bases each). Trimming shortened V by 6 bases and J by 3 bases, and 6 bases separated the two germline ends. The CDR3 is 11 amino acids. CDR1 and CDR2 (germline): MNHEY, SMNVEV (reference sequence). The CDR3 region is CASRRGYEQYF. DNA for the CDR3: TGTGCCAGCAGGAGGGGCTACGAGCAGTACTTC.

The chain couples TRBV5-1 to TRBJ1-2; a possible D gene is TRBD1 (5 bases). Trimming removed 2 bases at V and 8 bases at J, with 10 bases between. Germline lookup yields CDR1 SGHRS and CDR2 YFSETQ. The length of the CDR3 is 12 residues. The CDR3 sequence is CASSFSGWGYTF. In nucleotides, the CDR3 is TGCGCCAGCAGCTTCTCAGGGTGGGGCTACACCTTC.

This clone was counted a few times. The chain couples TRBV11-2 to TRBJ2-7, with a weak D call TRBD1 (8 bases). V was pared by 5 bases and J by 5 bases, with 16 bases between. The germline CDR1 and CDR2 sequences are SGHAT and FQNNGV. This CDR3 comprises 14 residues. CDR3 amino acids: CASSLNRGGNEQYF. CDR3 in DNA: TGTGCCAGCAGCCTCAACAGGGGGGGCAACGAGCAGTACTTC. Variable domain in full (rest from reference TRBV11-2 and TRBJ2-7): EAGVAQSPRYKIIEKRQSVAFWCNPISGHATLYWYQQILGQGPKLLIQFQNNGVVDDSQLPKDRFSAERLKGVDSTLKIQPAKLEDSAVYLCASSLNRGGNEQYFGPGTRLTVT.

The chain combines TRBV10-3 with TRBJ1-3; 7 bases fit TRBD1. Trimming at V came to 2 bases and at J to 4 bases, leaving 5 bases not matched to a gene. Germline lookup yields CDR1 ENHRY and CDR2 SYGVKD. The CDR3 runs to 15 residues. The DNA for the CDR3 is TGTGCCATCAGTGAGAAGGGGGCAGAAGGAAACACCATATATTTT. It encodes CAISEKGAEGNTIYF.

The genes are TRBV5-4 and TRBJ2-7; possible D gene TRBD2, 5 bases. CDR1 and CDR2 from the germline V gene are SGHNT and YYREEE (reference sequence). V was shortened by 4 bases and J by 6 bases, with 17 bases between the two germline ends. CDR3 length: 14 amino acids. In DNA, the CDR3 is TGTGCCAGCAGCCAAGATTGGGCGGCGGGCGAGCAGTACGTC. Protein: CASSQDWAAGEQYV.

This chain joins TRBV12-5 and TRBJ2-3, with D perhaps TRBD2 (6 bases). The CDR3 runs 15 residues. The germline V gene encodes CDR1 LGHNT and CDR2 FRNRAP. Between the trimmed V and J ends, which lost 5 bases and 4 bases, there was a span of 16 bases. In DNA form, the CDR3 reads TGTGCTAGTGGTCCTGGTTTGCGGGAATCAGATACGCAGTATTTT. Translating it yields CASGPGLRESDTQYF.

This clone was observed a few times. The chain carries TRBV5-4 and TRBJ2-5; no clear D. Trimming stripped 5 bases from V and 1 base from J, with 6 bases between. The CDR3 length is 12 residues. Germline assignment: CDR1 SGHNT and CDR2 YYREEE (reference sequence). CDR3 DNA sequence: TGTGCCAGCAGTGAGTTCCAAGAGACCCAGTACTTC. Protein: CASSEFQETQYF.

This clone occurred a few times. The V gene is TRBV11-1, the J gene TRBJ1-1; D unclear. Between the trimmed V and J ends, which lost 4 bases and 5 bases, there was a span of 14 bases. Germline lookup yields CDR1 SGHAT and CDR2 FQDESV (reference sequence). The CDR3 length is 14 residues. As DNA, the CDR3 is TGTGCCAGCAGCTCTCAGACCGCCCTGACTGAAGCTTTCTTT. It translates to CASSSQTALTEAFF.

The V gene is TRBV9, the J gene TRBJ2-1, with TRBD2 matching over 12 bases. CDR3 length: 15 amino acids. V lost 7 bases and J lost 8; bases outside the gene matches: 10. Germline V gives CDR1 SGDLS, CDR2 YYNGEE. CDR3 amino acids: CASGLLAGGHDEQFF. The CDR3 nucleotides are TGTGCCAGCGGGTTGCTAGCGGGGGGGCACGATGAGCAGTTCTTC. The variable domain in full, completed from reference TRBV9 and TRBJ2-1, reads DSGVTQTPKHLITATGQRVTLRCSPRSGDLSVYWYQQSLDQGLQFLIQYYNGEERAKGNILERFSAQQFPDLHSELNLSSLELGDSALYFCASGLLAGGHDEQFFGPGTRLTVL.

This clone was recorded a few times. This chain connects TRBV7-2 to TRBJ2-3; D is unresolved. This CDR3 has 13 amino acids. Trimming took off 5 bases at V and 2 bases at J, with 8 bases between the two ends. Germline V gives CDR1 SGHTA, CDR2 FQGNSA. CDR3 region: CASSPRPTDTQYF. The CDR3 DNA reads as TGTGCCAGCAGCCCTCGCCCCACAGATACGCAGTATTTT. The complete variable domain, with remaining parts taken from reference TRBV7-2 and TRBJ2-3, reads GAGVSQSPSNKVTEKGKDVELRCDPISGHTALYWYRQSLGQGLEFLIYFQGNSAPDKSGLPSDRFSAERTGGSVSTLTIQRTQQEDSAVYLCASSPRPTDTQYFGPGTRLTVL.

The sample holds many counts of this clone. CDR3 nucleotides: TGTGCCAGCAGCTTCGGGACGGGTAACACCGGGGAGCTGTTTTTT. It yields the protein CASSFGTGNTGELFF. This chain uses TRBV11-3 with TRBJ2-2; TRBD1 or TRBD2 may be the D gene (5 bases each). Per germline, CDR1 SGHNT and CDR2 YENEEA. Trimming took 3 bases from V and 2 from J, leaving 10 bases between them. This CDR3 comprises 15 residues.

This clone was detected a few times. The V gene is TRBV6-5, the J gene TRBJ2-1; D is undetermined. This CDR3 is 11 amino acids long. V lost 4 bases, J lost 6 bases, and 4 bases lay in between. CDR1 MNHEY and CDR2 SVGAGI come from the germline V gene. CDR3 coding DNA: TGTGCCAGCAGTTTTATCAATGAGCAGTTCTTC. Translation gives CASSFINEQFF.

Only a few counts were recorded for this clone. V and J are TRBV6-1 and TRBJ2-7, with a weak D call TRBD2 (7 bases). This CDR3 spans 15 amino acids. V lost 6 bases and J 3 bases, leaving 18 bases between the germline ends. Germline CDR1 reads MNHNS; CDR2 reads SASEGT. CDR3 DNA: TGTGCCAGCAGGAAGGGGGGGGTGGTCGACTACGAGCAGTACGTC. Its protein product is CASRKGGVVDYEQYV.

J is TRBJ2-3 and V is TRBV7-2; 7 nucleotides agree with TRBD2. The CDR3 spans 14 residues. CDR1 is SGHTA, CDR2 FQGNSA, per germline. Trimming removed 3 bases from V and 3 bases from J; junction bases left unmatched: 3. The CDR3 DNA follows: TGTGCCAGCAGCTTGAGCGGGGCTACAGATACGCAGTATTTT. It yields the protein CASSLSGATDTQYF.

The J gene is TRBJ2-3, the V gene TRBV6-1; TRBD2 agrees at 14 bases. CDR1 and CDR2 (germline): MNHNS, SASEGT. With V trimmed by 5 bases and J by 4 bases, 2 bases remained unmatched. The CDR3 covers 15 residues. The DNA for the CDR3 is TGTGCCAGCAGTCCGGGACTAGCGGGGGCAGATACGCAGTATTTT. Residues: CASSPGLAGADTQYF.